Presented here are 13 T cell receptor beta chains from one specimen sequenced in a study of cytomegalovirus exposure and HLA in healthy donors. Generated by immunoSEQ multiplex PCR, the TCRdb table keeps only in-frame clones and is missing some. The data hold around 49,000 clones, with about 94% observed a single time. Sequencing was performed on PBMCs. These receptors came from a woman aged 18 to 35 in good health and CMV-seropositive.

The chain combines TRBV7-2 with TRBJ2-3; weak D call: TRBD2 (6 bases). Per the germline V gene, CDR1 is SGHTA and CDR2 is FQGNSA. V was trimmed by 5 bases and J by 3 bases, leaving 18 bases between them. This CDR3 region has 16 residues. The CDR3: CASSRYTGVETDTQYF. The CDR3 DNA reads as TGTGCCAGCAGCCGATATACGGGAGTAGAGACAGATACGCAGTATTTT. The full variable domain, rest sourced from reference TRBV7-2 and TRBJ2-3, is GAGVSQSPSNKVTEKGKDVELRCDPISGHTALYWYRQSLGQGLEFLIYFQGNSAPDKSGLPSDRFSAERTGGSVSTLTIQRTQQEDSAVYLCASSRYTGVETDTQYFGPGTRLTVL.

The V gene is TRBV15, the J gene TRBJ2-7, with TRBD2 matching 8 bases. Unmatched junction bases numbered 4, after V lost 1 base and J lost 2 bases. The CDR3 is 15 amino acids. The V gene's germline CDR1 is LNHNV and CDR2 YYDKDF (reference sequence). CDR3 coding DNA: TGTGCCACCAGCAGAGTTAGCGGGGCCACCTACGAGCAGTACTTC. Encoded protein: CATSRVSGATYEQYF.

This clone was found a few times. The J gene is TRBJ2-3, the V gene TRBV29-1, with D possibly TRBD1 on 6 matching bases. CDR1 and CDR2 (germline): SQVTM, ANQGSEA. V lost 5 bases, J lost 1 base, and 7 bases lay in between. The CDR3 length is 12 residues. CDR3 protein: CSVRTGTDTQYF. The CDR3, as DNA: TGCAGCGTTCGGACAGGCACAGATACGCAGTATTTT.

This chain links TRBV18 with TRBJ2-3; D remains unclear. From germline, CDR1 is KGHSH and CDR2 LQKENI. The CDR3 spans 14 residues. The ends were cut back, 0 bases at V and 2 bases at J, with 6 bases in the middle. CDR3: CASSPPQNTDTQYF. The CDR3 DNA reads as TGTGCCAGCTCACCACCACAGAACACAGATACGCAGTATTTT.

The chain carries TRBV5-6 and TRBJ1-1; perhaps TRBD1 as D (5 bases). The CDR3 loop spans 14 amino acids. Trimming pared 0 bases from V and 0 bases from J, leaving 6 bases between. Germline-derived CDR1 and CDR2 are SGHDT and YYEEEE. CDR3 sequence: CASSLGGVNTEAFF. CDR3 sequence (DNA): TGTGCCAGCAGCTTGGGGGGCGTGAACACTGAAGCTTTCTTT.

The CDR3 nucleotides read TGTGCCAGCAGTAGCAACGTTGTCGTGGCTTTCTTT. As protein: CASSSNVVVAFF. The gene calls are TRBV6-6 and TRBJ1-1; D is unclear. The CDR3 totals 12 residues. The germline V and J ends were trimmed by 5 bases and 11 bases, with 15 bases remaining between them. Germline CDR1 MNHNY, CDR2 SVGAGI (reference sequence).

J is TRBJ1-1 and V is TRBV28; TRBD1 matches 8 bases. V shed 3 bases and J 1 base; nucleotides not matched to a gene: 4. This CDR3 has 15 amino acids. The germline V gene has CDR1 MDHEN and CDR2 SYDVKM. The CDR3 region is CASSFHTGGNTEAFF. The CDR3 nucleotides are TGTGCCAGCAGTTTTCATACAGGGGGGAACACTGAAGCTTTCTTT.

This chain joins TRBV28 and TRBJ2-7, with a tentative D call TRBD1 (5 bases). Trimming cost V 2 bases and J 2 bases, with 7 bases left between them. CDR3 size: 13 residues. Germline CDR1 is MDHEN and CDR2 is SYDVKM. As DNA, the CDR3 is TGTGCCAGCAGTTTACAGGGCCCCTACGAGCAGTACTTC. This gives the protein CASSLQGPYEQYF.

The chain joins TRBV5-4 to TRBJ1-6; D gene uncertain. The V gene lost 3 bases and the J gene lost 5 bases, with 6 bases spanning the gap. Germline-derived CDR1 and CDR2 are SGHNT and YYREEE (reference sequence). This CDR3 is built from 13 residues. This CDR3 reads CASSSTDNSPLHF. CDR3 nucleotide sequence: TGTGCCAGCAGCTCAACAGATAATTCACCCCTCCACTTT.

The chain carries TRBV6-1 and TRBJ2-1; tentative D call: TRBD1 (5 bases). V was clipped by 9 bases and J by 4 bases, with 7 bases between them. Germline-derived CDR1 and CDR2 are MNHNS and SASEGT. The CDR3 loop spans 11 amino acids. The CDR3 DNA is TGTGCCAGAGGGGCATACAATGAGCAGTTCTTC. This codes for CARGAYNEQFF.

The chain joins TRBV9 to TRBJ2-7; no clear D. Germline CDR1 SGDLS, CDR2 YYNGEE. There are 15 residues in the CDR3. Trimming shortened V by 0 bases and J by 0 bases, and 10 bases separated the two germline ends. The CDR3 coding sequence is TGTGCCAGCAGCGTAGGACACGCGAGCTCCTACGAGCAGTACTTC. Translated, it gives CASSVGHASSYEQYF.

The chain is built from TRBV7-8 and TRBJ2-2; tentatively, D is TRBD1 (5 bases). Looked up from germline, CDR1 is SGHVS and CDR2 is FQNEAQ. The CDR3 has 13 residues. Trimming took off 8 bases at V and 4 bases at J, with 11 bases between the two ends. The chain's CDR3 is CASYLQGTGELFF. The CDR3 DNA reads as TGTGCCAGCTACCTCCAGGGCACCGGGGAGCTGTTTTTT. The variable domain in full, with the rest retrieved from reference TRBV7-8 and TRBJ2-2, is GAGVSQSPRYKVAKRGQDVALRCDPISGHVSLFWYQQALGQGPEFLTYFQNEAQLDKSGLPSDRFFAERPEGSVSTLKIQRTQQEDSAVYLCASYLQGTGELFFGEGSRLTVL.

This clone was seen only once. The CDR3 bases are TGTGCCAGCAGCTTGACAGGGAGCTCCTACGAGCAGTACTTC. Translating it yields CASSLTGSSYEQYF. The gene calls are TRBV5-4 and TRBJ2-7; weak D call: TRBD1 (6 bases). The CDR3 consists of 14 residues. Trimming shortened V by 1 base and J by 0 bases, and 8 bases separated the two germline ends. CDR1 SGHNT and CDR2 YYREEE come from the germline V gene (reference sequence).